This T cell receptor beta chain was identified during a study of OX40 agonist ivuxolimab in advanced cancers. The wider study: The drug used for patients, ivuxolimab, was an agonistic anti-OX40 (CD134) antibody.

Clones were read by immunoSEQ multiplex PCR, and TCRdb kept only the in-frame ones, dropping some. This table has just under 55,000 clones, approximately 80% appearing once. This clone was picked up a small number of times. This TCR came from an adult with an advanced solid tumor such as melanoma, head and neck, liver or kidney cancer. The source was CD4+ or CD8+ T cells sorted from blood, collected in a trial of the OX40 agonist ivuxolimab.

In DNA, the CDR3 is TGTGCCTGGAGTAAAAAAGGCCCCATGAACACTGAAGCTTTCTTT. Its translation is CAWSKKGPMNTEAFF. V and J are TRBV30 and TRBJ1-1; D not resolved. V lost 2 bases and J lost 0, with 13 bases in between. In germline, CDR1 is GTSNPN, CDR2 SVGIG (reference sequence). This CDR3 is built from 15 residues.